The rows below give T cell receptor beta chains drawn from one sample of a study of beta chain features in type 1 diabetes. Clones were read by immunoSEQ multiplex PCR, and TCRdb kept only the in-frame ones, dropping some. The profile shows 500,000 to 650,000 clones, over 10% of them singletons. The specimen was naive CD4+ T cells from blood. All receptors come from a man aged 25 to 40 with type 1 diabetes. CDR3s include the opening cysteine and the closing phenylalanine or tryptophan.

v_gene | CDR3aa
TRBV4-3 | CASSQDFLTEQFF
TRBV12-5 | CASATAYEQYF
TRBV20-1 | CSARGSYEQYF
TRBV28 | CASSLTKNIQYF
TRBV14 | CASSQDRGKFF
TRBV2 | CASSEWTEEDIQYF
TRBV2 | CASSERYTYNTEAFF
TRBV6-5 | CASSYFGRSIGSPLHF
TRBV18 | CASSPPGQTHEQYF
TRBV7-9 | CASSPGTLGAQYF
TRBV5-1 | CASSLGPGTGTYEQYF
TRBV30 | CAWRTAGTGGEQYF
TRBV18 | CASSPYRDRAHNEQFF
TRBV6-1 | CASSRQRQGYGYTF
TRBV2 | CASSGDGNQPQHF
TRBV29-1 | CSVAGAQETQYF
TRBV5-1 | CASSPLGAGQPQHF
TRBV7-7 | CASSSHPGAGETQYF
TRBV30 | CAWSRPDSNSYEQYF
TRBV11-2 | CASSFRTGAESNQPQHF
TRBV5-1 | CASGYKGAPNEKLFF
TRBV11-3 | CASSLDRSNTEAFF
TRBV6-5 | CASRGEAEAFF
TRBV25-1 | CASSDIGTNLGTQYF
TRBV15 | CATSRDPAYNEQFF